This record concerns one TCR beta chain sequence. Its specificity is unknown. Profiling relied on immunoSEQ multiplex PCR, and the TCRdb table lists in-frame clones only, not all of them. The sample consists of 110,000 to 150,000 clones, 80% to 95% of them appearing once. The data belong to a study of cytotoxic CD8 clonotypes in ibrutinib-treated CLL. Whole-study results and caveats: For progressing versus sustained-remission patients, sampling times were not the same.

Trimming cost V 0 bases and J 2 bases, with 8 bases left between them. Germline V gene lookup returns CDR1 SGHTA and CDR2 FQGNSA. The CDR3 extends over 15 amino acids. The sequences come from PBMCs, collected after 12 months of ibrutinib treatment. This rearrangement joins TRBV7-2 to TRBJ1-5, with D perhaps matching TRBD1 (6 bases). This clonotype originated in a human donor with chronic lymphocytic leukemia. The CDR3 protein is CASSLAGGGNQPQHF. In nucleotides, the CDR3 is TGTGCCAGCAGCTTAGCGGGGGGCGGCAATCAGCCCCAGCATTTT.